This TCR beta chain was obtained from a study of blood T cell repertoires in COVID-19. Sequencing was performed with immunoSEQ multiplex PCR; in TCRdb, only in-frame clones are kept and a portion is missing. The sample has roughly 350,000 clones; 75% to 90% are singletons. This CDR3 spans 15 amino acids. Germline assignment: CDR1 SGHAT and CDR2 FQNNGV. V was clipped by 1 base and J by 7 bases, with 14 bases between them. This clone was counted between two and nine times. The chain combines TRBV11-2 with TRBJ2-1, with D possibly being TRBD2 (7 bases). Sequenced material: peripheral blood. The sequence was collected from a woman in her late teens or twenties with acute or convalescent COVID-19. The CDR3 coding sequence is TGTGCCAGCAGCTTAGTTTACGGGGGGCGGAATGAGCAGTTCTTC. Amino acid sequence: CASSLVYGGRNEQFF.